A single sample is the source of the 13 T cell receptor beta chains below, sequenced in a study of blood T cell repertoires in COVID-19 (dated by TCRdb to about 2020). Receptor amplification or capture employed the immunoSEQ multiplex PCR assay. TCRdb obtained this table from immuneACCESS and retained in-frame rearrangements with V and J assigned. These tables miss some clones; where compared with another copy, unresolved V genes account for less than half of the shortfall, and the remainder is unexplained. Recorded for this sample are over 11,000 clones; 90% of them occurred a single time. Over 6.5% of the sample is held by the ten biggest clonotypes. Sequencing was carried out using peripheral blood. Source of these receptors: a human donor in a cohort sampled during active COVID-19.

Note on this clone: A junction end diverges from the germline sequence, so it may reflect a read error. J is TRBJ2-5 and V is TRBV2; TRBD2 might be the D (5 bases). Germline V gene data show CDR1 as SNHLY and CDR2 as FYNNEI. This CDR3 has 14 residues. The CDR3 reads CASSVVAYQETQYF. In nucleotides, the CDR3 is TGCGCCAGCAGTGTGGTAGCGTACCAAGAGACCCAGTACTTC. The full variable domain, completed using reference TRBV2 and TRBJ2-5, is EPEVTQTPSHQVTQMGQEVILRCVPISNHLYFYWYRQILGQKVEFLVSFYNNEISEKSEIFDDQFSVERPDGSNFTLKIRSTKLEDSAMYFCASSVVAYQETQYFGPGTRLLVL.

This chain uses TRBV7-6 with TRBJ1-6; a possible D gene is TRBD1 (6 bases). With 4 bases removed from V and 7 bases from J, the gap between germline ends came to 14 bases. The CDR3 loop spans 15 amino acids. Germline CDR1 SGHVS, CDR2 FNYEAQ. The CDR3: CASSSQDSGNSPLHF. CDR3 bases: TGTGCCAGCAGCTCCCAGGACAGTGGGAATTCACCCCTCCACTTT.

The chain carries TRBV6-2 or TRBV6-3 and TRBJ2-2, with TRBD1 matching over 9 bases. Germline assignment: CDR1 MNHEY and CDR2 SVGEGT. There are 15 residues in the CDR3. V gave up 2 bases and J gave up 5 bases; unmatched junction bases: 3. Here the CDR3 reads CASSYGTGHTGELFF. The CDR3 bases are TGTGCCAGCAGTTACGGGACAGGGCATACCGGGGAGCTGTTTTTT.

The chain recombines TRBV7-9 with TRBJ2-7; TRBD2 agrees at 11 bases. With V trimmed by 3 bases and J by 2 bases, 3 bases remained unmatched. The CDR3 totals 15 residues. CDR1 SEHNR and CDR2 FQNEAQ come from the germline V gene (reference sequence). In DNA, the CDR3 is TGTGCCAGCAGCTTCGGGACTAGCGGTACCTACGAGCAGTACTTC. Its translation is CASSFGTSGTYEQYF.

This chain uses TRBV19 with TRBJ2-2, with D maybe TRBD1 (6 bases). Germline lookup yields CDR1 LNHDA and CDR2 SQIVND (reference sequence). The CDR3 is 16 residues long. V dropped 9 bases and J dropped 1 base, with 18 bases sitting between them. CDR3 DNA sequence: TGTGCCAGCTCAATTTCCGGGACATTGAACACCGGGGAGCTGTTTTTT. This encodes CASSISGTLNTGELFF.

This rearrangement joins TRBV19 to TRBJ1-3; no definite D call. Trimming took 8 bases from V and 8 from J, leaving 13 bases between them. This CDR3 has 12 residues. Per the germline V gene, CDR1 is LNHDA and CDR2 is SQIVND (reference sequence). This CDR3 is CASSSGTYTIYF. The CDR3 region has the DNA TGTGCCAGTTCGTCGGGAACTTACACCATATATTTT.

CDR3 region: CASSYSIGVYEQYF. The CDR3 region has the DNA TGTGCCAGCAGTTACTCGATCGGGGTCTACGAGCAGTACTTC. This sequence joins TRBV6-2 or TRBV6-3 and TRBJ2-7; TRBD2 is a possible D gene (5 bases). Trimming took off 0 bases at V and 3 bases at J, with 9 bases between the two ends. Germline CDR1 reads MNHEY; CDR2 reads SVGEGT. The CDR3 is 14 residues long.

The chain is built from TRBV25-1 and TRBJ2-1; TRBD2 is a possible D gene (5 bases). The CDR3 has 17 amino acids. Germline V CDR1 and CDR2: MGHDK, SYGVNS. Deletions cut 2 bases from V and 2 bases from J, with 16 bases between. CDR3: CASSEDYWRNPYNEQFF. CDR3 in DNA: TGTGCCAGCAGTGAAGACTATTGGAGGAACCCCTACAATGAGCAGTTCTTC. Variable domain in full (rest from reference TRBV25-1 and TRBJ2-1): EADIYQTPRYLVIGTGKKITLECSQTMGHDKMYWYQQDPGMELHLIHYSYGVNSTEKGDLSSESTVSRIRTEHFPLTLESARPSHTSQYLCASSEDYWRNPYNEQFFGPGTRLTVL.

V gene TRBV7-2 combines with J gene TRBJ2-1; no firm D call. Germline V lookup: CDR1 SGHTA, CDR2 FQGNSA. CDR3 length: 13 residues. The V gene lost 1 base and the J gene lost 7 bases, with 8 bases spanning the gap. This CDR3 reads CASSLVQFNEQFF. In nucleotides, the CDR3 is TGTGCCAGCAGCTTAGTCCAGTTTAATGAGCAGTTCTTC.

This chain joins TRBV7-2 and TRBJ1-2, with no clear D. Trimming shortened V by 5 bases and J by 11 bases, and 18 bases separated the two germline ends. Germline CDR1 SGHTA, CDR2 FQGNSA. CDR3 length: 13 residues. CDR3 nucleotides: TGTGCCAGCAGCGCCGCCGGGGAGCCGCTTTACACCTTC. Translating it yields CASSAAGEPLYTF.

The J gene is TRBJ1-5, the V gene TRBV6-5; 9 bases fit TRBD1. CDR3 size: 15 residues. Trimming at V came to 6 bases and at J to 6 bases, leaving 9 bases not matched to a gene. Germline V gives CDR1 MNHEY, CDR2 SVGAGI. CDR3 DNA: TGTGCCAGCAGCCCCGGGACAGGGAATTTTCAGCCCCAGCATTTT. Translating gives CASSPGTGNFQPQHF.

The chain employs TRBV6-1 and TRBJ2-4; D not resolved. The CDR3 has 15 amino acids. Germline V gene data show CDR1 as MNHNS and CDR2 as SASEGT. V was pared by 2 bases and J by 6 bases, with 14 bases between. The CDR3 DNA reads as TGTGCCAGCAGTGAAAACGCTGGGCAGGTAAACATTCAGTACTTC. This gives the protein CASSENAGQVNIQYF.

The gene calls are TRBV2 and TRBJ2-7; 10 bases match TRBD2. The CDR3 totals 17 residues. V lost 4 bases and J lost 4; bases outside the gene matches: 13. Germline V lookup: CDR1 SNHLY, CDR2 FYNNEI. The CDR3 DNA is TGTGCCAGCAGTGGGGGTTCCGTAGCGGGAGGACATTACGAGCAGTACTTC. Translated: CASSGGSVAGGHYEQYF. Full variable domain (rest looked up from reference TRBV2 and TRBJ2-7): EPEVTQTPSHQVTQMGQEVILRCVPISNHLYFYWYRQILGQKVEFLVSFYNNEISEKSEIFDDQFSVERPDGSNFTLKIRSTKLEDSAMYFCASSGGSVAGGHYEQYFGPGTRLTVT.